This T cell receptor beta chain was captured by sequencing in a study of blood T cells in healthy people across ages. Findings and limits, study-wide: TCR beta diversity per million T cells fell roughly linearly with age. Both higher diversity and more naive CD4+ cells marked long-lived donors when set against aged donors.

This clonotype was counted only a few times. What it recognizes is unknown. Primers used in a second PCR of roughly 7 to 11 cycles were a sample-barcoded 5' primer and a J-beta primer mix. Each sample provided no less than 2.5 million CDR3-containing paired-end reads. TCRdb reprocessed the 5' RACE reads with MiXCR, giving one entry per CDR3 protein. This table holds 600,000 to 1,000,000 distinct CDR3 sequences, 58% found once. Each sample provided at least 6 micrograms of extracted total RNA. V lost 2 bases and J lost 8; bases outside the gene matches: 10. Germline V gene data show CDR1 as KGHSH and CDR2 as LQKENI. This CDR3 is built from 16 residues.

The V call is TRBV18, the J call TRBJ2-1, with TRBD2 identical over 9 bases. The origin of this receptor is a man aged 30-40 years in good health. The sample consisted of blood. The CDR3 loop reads CASSPWVAGASDEQFF. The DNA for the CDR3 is TGTGCCAGCTCACCATGGGTAGCGGGAGCTAGCGATGAGCAGTTCTTC.